The clone carrying this T cell receptor beta chain was seen at least ten times. Via MiXCR, TCRdb re-called the RACE reads, giving one row per CDR3 protein. Here the sample spans some 45,000 distinct CDR3 sequences, nearly 4.5% being singletons. These data are taken from a study of human T cells and chemical hapten exposure. CDR3 size: 17 residues. Trimming at V came to 0 bases and at J to 1 base, leaving 4 bases not matched to a gene. The V gene's germline CDR1 is ENHRY and CDR2 SYGVKD. Documented time point: healthy volunteer bleed at 2 weeks. Total RNA extraction was carried out from unfractionated whole blood.

The rearrangement uses TRBV10-3 and TRBJ2-2, with TRBD2 matching 8 bases. This receptor was identified in a human donor in good health. Some clones in this sample may be carry-over from other donors' samples. Sequencing was carried out using whole blood. The CDR3 spells CAISESGSGKNTGELFF. The CDR3 nucleotides read TGTGCCATCAGTGAGTCAGGTAGCGGGAAGAACACCGGGGAGCTGTTTTTT.